This T cell receptor (beta chain) is from a study of shared clonotypes between healthy human individuals. CD4+ cells underwent separation, giving CD45RA+ naive and CD45RA-negative memory subsets. On this clone: Its antigen is undetermined.

The CDR3 is 17 amino acids. Sequencing was performed with immunoSEQ multiplex PCR; in TCRdb, only in-frame clones are kept and a portion is missing. The sample lists approximately 620,000 clones; 97% were seen once. General study points: An expected dependence of interdonor clonotype sharing on sequencing depth was noted. Blood was the sole source, and tissue repertoires probably differ.

The sample comprised naive CD4+ T cells sorted from blood. Specified subset: CD45RA+ positively selected. The receptor comes from a woman aged 25 to 39 in good health. The chain links TRBV21-1 to TRBJ1-2. TRBV21-1 is given as a pseudogene. In nucleotides, the CDR3 is TGTGCCAGCAGCCCCCTGGCCGGCGGGGCGGGAAACTATGGCTACACCTTC. Its translation is CASSPLAGGAGNYGYTF.